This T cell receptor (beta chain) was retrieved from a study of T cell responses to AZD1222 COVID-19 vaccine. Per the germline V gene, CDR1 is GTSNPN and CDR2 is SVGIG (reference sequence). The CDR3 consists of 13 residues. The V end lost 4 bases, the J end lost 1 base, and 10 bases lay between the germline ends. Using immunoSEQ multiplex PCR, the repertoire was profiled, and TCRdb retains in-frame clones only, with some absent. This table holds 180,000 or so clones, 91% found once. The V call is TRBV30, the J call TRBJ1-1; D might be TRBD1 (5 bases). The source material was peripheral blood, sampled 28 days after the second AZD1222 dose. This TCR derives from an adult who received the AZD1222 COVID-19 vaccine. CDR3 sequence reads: CAWKPTGNTEAFF. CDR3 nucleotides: TGTGCCTGGAAGCCTACAGGGAACACTGAAGCTTTCTTT.